This record looks at one T cell receptor beta chain sequence and its context. What it binds is not known. Germline V gives CDR1 SQVTM, CDR2 ANQGSEA. V lost 4 bases and J lost 6, with 13 bases in between. This CDR3 contains 13 residues. Profiling relied on immunoSEQ multiplex PCR, and the TCRdb table lists in-frame clones only, not all of them. In the table there are 1,100,000 or so clones, about 84% of which are singletons. This sample is drawn from a study of shared clonotypes between healthy human individuals. Study-level background: Each donor contributed plates that comprised three CD4 naive, three CD4 memory, two CD8 naive and one CD8 memory.

Whole-study results and caveats: Even with large depth, rarefaction showed that sorted-subset sequencing was incomplete. Sharing across a few donors was seen in 5% to 5.5% of naive CD4 clonotypes.

The TCR originated in a man aged 18 to 29 in good health. Some clones in this sample may be carry-over from other donors' samples. The specimen sequenced was memory CD4+ T cells from PBMCs. Subset: CD45RA-negative fraction. The V and J genes are TRBV29-1 and TRBJ2-1, with D uncertain. For the CDR3, the DNA is TGCAGCGTTGCGAGCAGTTGGTCCAATGAGCAGTTCTTC. Its translation is CSVASSWSNEQFF.